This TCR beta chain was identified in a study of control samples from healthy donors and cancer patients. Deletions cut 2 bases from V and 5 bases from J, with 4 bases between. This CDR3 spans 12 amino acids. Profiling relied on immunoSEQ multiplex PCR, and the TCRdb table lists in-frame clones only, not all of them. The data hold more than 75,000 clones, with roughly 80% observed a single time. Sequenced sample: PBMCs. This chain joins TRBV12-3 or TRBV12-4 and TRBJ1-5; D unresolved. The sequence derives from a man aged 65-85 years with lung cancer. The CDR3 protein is CASSLPHQPQHF. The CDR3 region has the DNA TGTGCCAGCAGTTTACCCCATCAGCCCCAGCATTTT.